These T cell receptor beta chains were read from a single sample in a study of blood T cell repertoires in COVID-19. Using immunoSEQ multiplex PCR, the repertoire was profiled, and TCRdb retains in-frame clones only, with some absent. The table lists about 46,000 clones, approximately 83% of them singletons. The sample consisted of peripheral blood. The source is a human donor in a cohort sampled during active COVID-19. The donor label of this sample is uncertain. Both conserved end residues are part of each CDR3. Each record gives: CDR3 DNA, CDR3 protein, D gene, clone size, V gene, J gene. D genes are given only for firm matches. Some rows have no size entry. The others give once, few or many, or a class for an expanded clone.

CDR3 DNA: TGTGCCAGCAGCGTAGGGGGACAGGGTGCTTACGAGCAGTACTTC
CDR3 protein: CASSVGGQGAYEQYF
D gene: TRBD1
clone size: .
V gene: TRBV9
J gene: TRBJ2-7

CDR3 DNA: TGTGCCAGCAGTTACGCAGGGGACTACGAGCAGTACTTC
CDR3 protein: CASSYAGDYEQYF
D gene: .
clone size: .
V gene: TRBV6-6
J gene: TRBJ2-7

CDR3 DNA: TGTGCCAGCAGCTTAGTCGTAGGCAGGCCGTTTCAATACTTC
CDR3 protein: CASSLVVGRPFQYF
D gene: .
clone size: .
V gene: TRBV11-2
J gene: TRBJ2-7

CDR3 DNA: TGTGCCAGTAGCCCAACAGGGGCAGCTAATGAAAAACTGTTTTTT
CDR3 protein: CASSPTGAANEKLFF
D gene: TRBD1
clone size: .
V gene: TRBV19
J gene: TRBJ1-4

CDR3 DNA: TGTGCCAGCAGCCGCAGCCCTAGCGGGGGCCCCACAGATACGCAGTATTTT
CDR3 protein: CASSRSPSGGPTDTQYF
D gene: TRBD2
clone size: .
V gene: TRBV3-1/TRBV3-2
J gene: TRBJ2-3

CDR3 DNA: TGTGCCAGCAGCCCACGGGGTAGCGGGGGGGCGATGGATGAGCAGTTCTTC
CDR3 protein: CASSPRGSGGAMDEQFF
D gene: TRBD2
clone size: .
V gene: TRBV5-4
J gene: TRBJ2-1

CDR3 DNA: TGTGCCAGTAGTATCAACTCGGAGACCCAGTACTTC
CDR3 protein: CASSINSETQYF
D gene: .
clone size: .
V gene: TRBV19
J gene: TRBJ2-5

CDR3 DNA: TGTGCCAGCAGCAAAGGGGAGCGGACAGGGGATGAAAAACTGTTTTTT
CDR3 protein: CASSKGERTGDEKLFF
D gene: .
clone size: .
V gene: TRBV21-1
J gene: TRBJ1-4

CDR3 DNA: TGTGCCACCAGCCTGATATTCACAGGGGAAGCTTTCTTT
CDR3 protein: CATSLIFTGEAFF
D gene: .
clone size: .
V gene: TRBV15
J gene: TRBJ1-1

CDR3 DNA: TGCGCCAGCAGGGAAGACGTAGCGGGGGCCTTCTACGAGCAGTACTTC
CDR3 protein: CASREDVAGAFYEQYF
D gene: TRBD2
clone size: .
V gene: TRBV5-1
J gene: TRBJ2-7

CDR3 DNA: TGTGCCAGCAGCGCACTCAGGGAGAACACTGAAGCTTTCTTT
CDR3 protein: CASSALRENTEAFF
D gene: .
clone size: .
V gene: TRBV7-9
J gene: TRBJ1-1

CDR3 DNA: TGCAGCGTTGAACTTACACGGAACACTGAAGCTTTCTTT
CDR3 protein: CSVELTRNTEAFF
D gene: .
clone size: once
V gene: TRBV29-1
J gene: TRBJ1-1

CDR3 DNA: TGTGCCAGCAGCCCAGGGGGACAGGGGAACACTGAAGCTTTCTTT
CDR3 protein: CASSPGGQGNTEAFF
D gene: TRBD1
clone size: .
V gene: TRBV5-4
J gene: TRBJ1-1

CDR3 DNA: TGTGCCAGCACCCTCCCGGGCACAGATACGCAGTATTTT
CDR3 protein: CASTLPGTDTQYF
D gene: .
clone size: .
V gene: TRBV6-5
J gene: TRBJ2-3

CDR3 DNA: TGTGCCAGCAGCCAAGCTGACAGGGGGCAGGGGAATGGCTACACCTTC
CDR3 protein: CASSQADRGQGNGYTF
D gene: TRBD1
clone size: .
V gene: TRBV3-1/TRBV3-2
J gene: TRBJ1-2

CDR3 DNA: TGCGCCAGCCGCCAGGGAGGCTACACCTTC
CDR3 protein: CASRQGGYTF
D gene: .
clone size: .
V gene: TRBV23-1
J gene: TRBJ1-2

CDR3 DNA: TGTGCCAGCAGCGCACTGACCTCGGGGACTGAAGCTTTCTTT
CDR3 protein: CASSALTSGTEAFF
D gene: .
clone size: .
V gene: TRBV9
J gene: TRBJ1-1

CDR3 DNA: TGTGCCAGCACCCTACCGGGACAGGGGTATGAGCAGTTCTTC
CDR3 protein: CASTLPGQGYEQFF
D gene: TRBD1
clone size: few
V gene: TRBV6-5
J gene: TRBJ2-1

CDR3 DNA: TGCAGTGCACTAGACAGGGTACGGGCTTTCTTT
CDR3 protein: CSALDRVRAFF
D gene: TRBD1
clone size: .
V gene: TRBV20-1
J gene: TRBJ1-1

CDR3 DNA: TGTGCCAGCAGCTTAGTCGGCGGAGTGAACACTGAAGCTTTCTTT
CDR3 protein: CASSLVGGVNTEAFF
D gene: .
clone size: once
V gene: TRBV7-2
J gene: TRBJ1-1